Listed below are T cell receptor beta chains from one sample, sequenced in a study of blood T cell repertoires in COVID-19. Sequencing was performed with immunoSEQ multiplex PCR; in TCRdb, only in-frame clones are kept and a portion is missing. The sample yields some 160,000 clones, roughly nine tenths seen once. Sequencing was done on a sample of peripheral blood. The receptors were gathered from a woman in her 70s with acute or convalescent COVID-19. The CDR3 runs from the conserved cysteine through the conserved F or W. A D gene is named only where the DNA matches it firmly. Clone size is given for some rows only: seen once, a few or many times, or a class if the clone is expanded.

CDR3aa	CDR3nt	abundance	j_gene	v_gene	d_gene
CASSQDQGVTNYGYTF	TGCGCCAGCAGCCAAGATCAGGGGGTTACTAACTATGGCTACACCTTC	.	TRBJ1-2	TRBV4-3	TRBD1
CASSLVFRSREVIPPSEQFF	TGTGCCAGCAGCTTGGTTTTTCGCTCCAGGGAGGTTATACCTCCTTCTGAGCAGTTCTTC	.	TRBJ2-1	TRBV5-5	.
CAWSVGANTEAFF	TGTGCCTGGAGTGTGGGGGCGAACACTGAAGCTTTCTTT	.	TRBJ1-1	TRBV30	.
CASRPGQGWGDGELFF	TGTGCCAGCAGGCCGGGACAGGGATGGGGTGACGGGGAGCTGTTTTTT	.	TRBJ2-2	TRBV27	TRBD1
CASSQRTEYEQYF	TGTGCCAGCAGCCAAAGGACAGAATACGAGCAGTACTTC	.	TRBJ2-7	TRBV4-2	.
CASSPSGTRSPGELFF	TGTGCCAGCAGCCCCTCCGGGACTAGGTCCCCCGGGGAGCTGTTTTTT	once	TRBJ2-2	TRBV7-3	TRBD2
CASSNRGGTYEQYF	TGTGCCAGCAGCAACCGGGGGGGGACCTACGAGCAGTACTTC	.	TRBJ2-7	TRBV5-8	TRBD2
CASSLGPSRTAPETQYF	TGCGCCAGCAGCTTGGGCCCCTCCAGGACAGCTCCAGAGACCCAGTACTTC	.	TRBJ2-5	TRBV5-1	.
CASSYDYRGTNTEAFF	TGTGCCAGCAGTTACGATTACAGGGGGACCAACACTGAAGCTTTCTTT	.	TRBJ1-1	TRBV6-2/TRBV6-3	TRBD1
CASRTPKGQGSEQFF	TGTGCCAGCAGGACCCCTAAGGGACAGGGAAGTGAGCAGTTCTTC	.	TRBJ2-1	TRBV6-7	TRBD1
CASSVTGTTEAFF	TGTGCCAGCAGCGTTACAGGGACCACTGAAGCTTTCTTT	.	TRBJ1-1	TRBV9	.
CSASRGNNEQFF	TGCAGTGCTAGTAGGGGTAACAATGAGCAGTTCTTC	.	TRBJ2-1	TRBV20-1	.
CASGGPIGGYTF	TGTGCCAGCGGCGGCCCAATCGGGGGCTACACCTTC	.	TRBJ1-2	TRBV6-5	.
CASSLSPDRDYGYTF	TGTGCCAGCAGCTTATCCCCGGACAGGGACTATGGCTACACCTTC	.	TRBJ1-2	TRBV7-2	TRBD1
CASSILEGRGAEAFF	TGTGCCAGTAGTATATTGGAGGGGCGCGGGGCTGAAGCTTTCTTT	.	TRBJ1-1	TRBV19	.
CASSQGVAGGQETQYF	TGTGCCAGCAGTCAAGGCGTAGCGGGAGGACAAGAGACCCAGTACTTC	.	TRBJ2-5	TRBV7-6	TRBD2
CASSLGGGTSYEQYF	TGTGCCAGCAGCTTAGGGGGGGGTACGTCCTACGAGCAGTACTTC	once	TRBJ2-7	TRBV7-2	TRBD2
CASSSSQAGETQYF	TGTGCCAGCAGCAGTAGTCAGGCCGGTGAGACCCAGTACTTC	.	TRBJ2-5	TRBV2	.
CASSSTGGGETQYF	TGCGCCAGCAGCTCGACAGGGGGTGGGGAGACCCAGTACTTC	.	TRBJ2-5	TRBV5-1	TRBD1
CASSPGGNIQYF	TGCGCCAGCAGCCCAGGGGGGAACATTCAGTACTTC	.	TRBJ2-4	TRBV5-1	.
CASSPARGHTGELFF	TGCGCCAGCAGCCCTGCGCGCGGCCACACCGGGGAGCTGTTTTTT	.	TRBJ2-2	TRBV4-3	.
CASRGHHRLNSPLHF	TGTGCCAGCCGGGGACACCATAGGCTTAATTCACCCCTCCACTTT	.	TRBJ1-6	TRBV27	.
CASSPRGGGAYNEQFF	TGTGCCAGCTCACCACGGGGCGGGGGGGCCTACAATGAGCAGTTCTTC	.	TRBJ2-1	TRBV18	TRBD2
CASSELGLAGGDTQYF	TGTGCCAGCAGTGAACTAGGACTAGCGGGTGGCGATACGCAGTATTTT	.	TRBJ2-3	TRBV6-1	TRBD2
CASSQDPGLVGTEAFF	TGTGCCAGCAGCCAAGATCCCGGGTTAGTTGGAACTGAAGCTTTCTTT	.	TRBJ1-1	TRBV3-1/TRBV3-2	.
CASSPILEDKNTEAFF	TGTGCCAGCAGCCCAATTCTTGAGGACAAGAACACTGAAGCTTTCTTT	.	TRBJ1-1	TRBV5-6	.
CAWSGGQGTNQPQHF	TGTGCCTGGAGTGGGGGACAGGGGACGAATCAGCCCCAGCATTTT	.	TRBJ1-5	TRBV30	TRBD1
CASSRTGGTEAFF	TGTGCCAGCTCCCGGACAGGGGGCACTGAAGCTTTCTTT	.	TRBJ1-1	TRBV18	TRBD1
CASSKDRVGANVLTF	TGTGCCAGCAGCAAAGACAGGGTCGGGGCCAACGTCCTGACTTTC	.	TRBJ2-6	TRBV21-1	.
CASSVGSVALAGPPGETQYF	TGTGCCAGCAGCGTAGGGTCAGTGGCGCTAGCGGGCCCCCCGGGTGAGACCCAGTACTTC	.	TRBJ2-5	TRBV9	TRBD2
CASTPYGAGGTDTQYF	TGTGCCAGTACCCCCTATGGTGCGGGAGGGACAGATACGCAGTATTTT	.	TRBJ2-3	TRBV19	TRBD2
CASKADATSGMFF	TGCGCCAGCAAGGCGGACGCGACTAGCGGGATGTTCTTC	few	TRBJ2-1	TRBV10-2	TRBD2
CASSSPGRGYTF	TGTGCCAGCAGTTCTCCAGGGCGCGGCTACACCTTC	.	TRBJ1-2	TRBV6-5	.
CASSWYRDRAEKLFF	TGTGCCAGCAGTTGGTACCGGGACAGGGCTGAAAAACTGTTTTTT	.	TRBJ1-4	TRBV27	TRBD1
CSVEGQGGGYTF	TGCAGCGTTGAAGGACAGGGGGGAGGCTACACCTTC	.	TRBJ1-2	TRBV29-1	TRBD1